Listed here are 12 T cell receptor beta chains from one sample, sequenced in a study of blood T cell repertoires in COVID-19. Libraries were prepared by immunoSEQ multiplex PCR; TCRdb keeps only in-frame clonotypes and omits some of them. The data hold 90,000 to 110,000 clones, with 75% to 90% observed a single time. Material: peripheral blood. These receptors all stem from a woman in her sixties or seventies with acute or convalescent COVID-19.

The CDR3 loop is CASSLGDRAEWEQFF. CDR3 in DNA: TGTGCCAGCAGTTTGGGGGACAGGGCTGAATGGGAGCAGTTCTTC. The rearrangement joins TRBV27 to TRBJ2-1, with 9 bases fitting TRBD1. Germline loops: CDR1 MNHEY, CDR2 SMNVEV (reference sequence). V trimming: 3 bases; J trimming: 10 bases; junction bases outside the gene matches: 10. The CDR3 length is 15 residues.

The chain couples TRBV24-1 to TRBJ2-7, with a possible D match to TRBD1 (6 bases). The CDR3 consists of 15 residues. Germline-derived CDR1 and CDR2 are KGHDR and SFDVKD. V was cut by 4 bases and J by 4 bases, with 16 bases left in between. CDR3 coding DNA: TGTGCCACCAGTGACCCTCCGGGACATGGTTACGAGCAGTACTTC. This codes for CATSDPPGHGYEQYF.

This clone was observed a few times. The rearrangement uses TRBV6-5 and TRBJ1-5; D is unresolved. Germline V gene sequence: CDR1 MNHEY, CDR2 SVGAGI. Trimming took 2 bases from V and 0 from J, leaving 5 bases between them. There are 14 residues in the CDR3. The CDR3 is CASSYGRSNQPQHF. Written as DNA, the CDR3 is TGTGCCAGCAGTTACGGCCGTAGCAATCAGCCCCAGCATTTT.

The genes are TRBV19 and TRBJ1-1; 7 bases are a match to TRBD1. The CDR3 is made up of 15 amino acids. The V gene's germline CDR1 is LNHDA and CDR2 SQIVND (reference sequence). V lost 7 bases to trimming and J lost 5 bases; unmatched junction nucleotides: 13. CDR3 protein: CASTQISNRGTEAFF. DNA for the CDR3: TGTGCCAGTACCCAAATTTCTAACAGGGGTACTGAAGCTTTCTTT.

This rearrangement joins TRBV6-5 to TRBJ1-4; perhaps TRBD1 as D (6 bases). The CDR3 spans 16 residues. Looked up from germline, CDR1 is MNHEY and CDR2 is SVGAGI. Trimming cost V 4 bases and J 8 bases, with 20 bases left between them. This chain's CDR3 is CASSFNTGQGQEKLFF. CDR3 sequence (DNA): TGTGCCAGCAGTTTTAATACAGGGCAGGGCCAGGAAAAACTGTTTTTT.

The genes are TRBV2 and TRBJ2-5, with 7 nucleotides matching TRBD1. The CDR3 is made up of 15 amino acids. Germline V gene lookup returns CDR1 SNHLY and CDR2 FYNNEI. The trim removed 6 bases at V and 6 bases at J, leaving 13 bases unmatched. The CDR3 loop reads CASSYNTGVVQTQYF. In nucleotides, the CDR3 is TGTGCCAGCAGCTACAACACAGGGGTAGTACAGACCCAGTACTTC.

The V call is TRBV24-1, the J call TRBJ2-3, with D maybe TRBD2 (5 bases). V was clipped by 7 bases and J by 2 bases, with 12 bases between them. There are 14 residues in the CDR3. Germline lookup yields CDR1 KGHDR and CDR2 SFDVKD. The CDR3 loop is CATSPGRDTDTQYF. In DNA, the CDR3 is TGTGCCACCAGCCCCGGACGGGACACAGATACGCAGTATTTT.

In this sample, this clone turned up a few times. The chain joins TRBV19 to TRBJ1-3; D possibly corresponds to TRBD1 (5 bases). The CDR3 has 16 residues. The germline CDR1 and CDR2 sequences are LNHDA and SQIVND (reference sequence). V lost 7 bases and J 2 bases, leaving 18 bases between the germline ends. DNA of the CDR3: TGTGCCAGTAACACCGCCCGGACACGGCCTGGAAACACCATATATTTT. Its translation is CASNTARTRPGNTIYF. The entire variable domain, with the rest obtained from reference TRBV19 and TRBJ1-3, is as follows: DGGITQSPKYLFRKEGQNVTLSCEQNLNHDAMYWYRQDPGQGLRLIYYSQIVNDFQKGDIAEGYSVSREKKESFPLTVTSAQKNPTAFYLCASNTARTRPGNTIYFGEGSWLTVV.

The CDR3 DNA sequence: TGCGCCAGCAGCCAAGATTTCCTAGCGGGAGCAGATACGCAGTATTTT. This gives the protein CASSQDFLAGADTQYF. The V and J genes are TRBV4-3 and TRBJ2-3; 10 nucleotides agree with TRBD2. This CDR3 has 16 residues. Germline assignment: CDR1 LGHNA and CDR2 YSLEER. Germline trimming cut 0 bases from V and 4 bases from J; bases unmatched to any gene: 4.

This clone is a singleton in its sample. The gene calls are TRBV10-2 and TRBJ1-4; a weak D match, TRBD1 (6 bases). Germline V gene sequence: CDR1 WSHSY, CDR2 SAAADI. The ends were cut back, 6 bases at V and 8 bases at J, with 16 bases in the middle. CDR3 length: 14 amino acids. The DNA of the CDR3 is TGCGCCAGCAGCCCACAGGGCGCCCGAGAAAAACTGTTTTTT. It yields the protein CASSPQGAREKLFF.

The V gene is TRBV5-1, the J gene TRBJ2-7, with 10 bases lining up with TRBD2. The CDR3 is 16 residues long. CDR1 and CDR2 from the germline V gene are SGHRS and YFSETQ. V was clipped by 0 bases and J by 0 bases; unmatched bases: 3. The CDR3 region has the DNA TGCGCCAGCAGCTTGGGACTAGCGGGTCTCTCCTACGAGCAGTACTTC. It is translated as CASSLGLAGLSYEQYF.

This chain links TRBV6-2 or TRBV6-3 with TRBJ1-1; D unclear. Per the germline V gene, CDR1 is MNHEY and CDR2 is SVGEGT. V was cut by 0 bases and J by 7 bases, with 15 bases left in between. The CDR3 spans 15 residues. The DNA of the CDR3 is TGTGCCAGCAGTTACTCGAGTCGAGGGCCCGGTGAAGCTTTCTTT. This codes for CASSYSSRGPGEAFF.